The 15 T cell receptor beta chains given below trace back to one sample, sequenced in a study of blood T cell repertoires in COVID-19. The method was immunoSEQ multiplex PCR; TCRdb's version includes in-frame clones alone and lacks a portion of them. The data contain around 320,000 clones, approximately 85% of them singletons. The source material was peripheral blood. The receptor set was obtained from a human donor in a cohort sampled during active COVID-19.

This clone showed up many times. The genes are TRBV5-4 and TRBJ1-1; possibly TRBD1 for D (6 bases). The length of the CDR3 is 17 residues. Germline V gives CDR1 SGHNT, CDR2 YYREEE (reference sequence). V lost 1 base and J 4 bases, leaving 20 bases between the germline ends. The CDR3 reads CASSLKIGYRDGTEAFF. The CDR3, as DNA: TGTGCCAGCAGCTTGAAAATAGGGTACAGGGACGGCACTGAAGCTTTCTTT.

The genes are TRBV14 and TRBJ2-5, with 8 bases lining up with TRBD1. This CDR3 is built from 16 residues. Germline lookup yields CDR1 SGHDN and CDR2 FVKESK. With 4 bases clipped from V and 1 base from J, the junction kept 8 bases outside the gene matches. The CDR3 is CASSRRTGSTQETQYF. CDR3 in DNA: TGTGCCAGCAGCCGCCGGACAGGGAGTACCCAAGAGACCCAGTACTTC.

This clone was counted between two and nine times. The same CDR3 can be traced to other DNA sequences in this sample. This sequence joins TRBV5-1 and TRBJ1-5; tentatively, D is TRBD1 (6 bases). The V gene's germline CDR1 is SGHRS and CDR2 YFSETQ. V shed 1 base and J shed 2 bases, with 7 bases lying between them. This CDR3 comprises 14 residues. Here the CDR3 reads CASSLSGGNQPQHF. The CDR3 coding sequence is TGCGCCAGCAGCTTGTCAGGGGGCAATCAGCCCCAGCATTTT. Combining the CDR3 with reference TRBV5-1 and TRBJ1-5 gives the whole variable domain KAGVTQTPRYLIKTRGQQVTLSCSPISGHRSVSWYQQTPGQGLQFLFEYFSETQRNKGNFPGRFSGRQFSNSRSEMNVSTLELGDSALYLCASSLSGGNQPQHFGDGTRLSIL.

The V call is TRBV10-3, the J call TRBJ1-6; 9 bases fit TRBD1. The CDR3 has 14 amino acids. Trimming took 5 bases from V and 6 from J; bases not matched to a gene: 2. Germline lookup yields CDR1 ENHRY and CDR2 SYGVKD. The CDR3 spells CAISKGQGNSPLHF. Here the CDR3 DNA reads TGTGCCATCAGTAAGGGACAGGGTAATTCACCCCTCCACTTT.

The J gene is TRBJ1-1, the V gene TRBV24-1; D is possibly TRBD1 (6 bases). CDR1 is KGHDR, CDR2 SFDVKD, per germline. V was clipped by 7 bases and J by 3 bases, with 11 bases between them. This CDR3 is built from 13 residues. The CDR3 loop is CATRQGGHTEAFF. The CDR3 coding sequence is TGTGCCACCAGACAGGGTGGCCACACTGAAGCTTTCTTT.

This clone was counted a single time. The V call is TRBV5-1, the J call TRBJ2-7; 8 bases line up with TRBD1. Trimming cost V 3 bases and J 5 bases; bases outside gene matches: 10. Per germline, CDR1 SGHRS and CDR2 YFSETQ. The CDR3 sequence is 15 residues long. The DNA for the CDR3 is TGCGCCAGCAGCTCCGGGCAGGGGGCTAGTAACGAGCAGTACTTC. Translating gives CASSSGQGASNEQYF.

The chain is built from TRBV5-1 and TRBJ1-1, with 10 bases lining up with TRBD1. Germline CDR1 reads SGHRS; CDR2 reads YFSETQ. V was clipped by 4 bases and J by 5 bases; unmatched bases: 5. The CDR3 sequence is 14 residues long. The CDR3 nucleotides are TGCGCCAGCAGCACGGACAGGGGGGATACTGAAGCTTTCTTT. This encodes CASSTDRGDTEAFF.

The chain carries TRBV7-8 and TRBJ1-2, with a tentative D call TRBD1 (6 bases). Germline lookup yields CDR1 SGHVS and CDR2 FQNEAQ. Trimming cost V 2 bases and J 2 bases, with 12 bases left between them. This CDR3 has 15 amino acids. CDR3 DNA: TGTGCCAGCAGCTTACAGGGGATGAACAACTATGGCTACACCTTC. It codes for CASSLQGMNNYGYTF.

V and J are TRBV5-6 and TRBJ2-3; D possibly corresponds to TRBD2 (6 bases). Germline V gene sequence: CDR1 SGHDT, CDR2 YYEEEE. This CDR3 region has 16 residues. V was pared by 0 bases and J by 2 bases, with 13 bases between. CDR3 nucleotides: TGTGCCAGCAGCTTGGCCGGGGGACTGTACACAGATACGCAGTATTTT. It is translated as CASSLAGGLYTDTQYF.

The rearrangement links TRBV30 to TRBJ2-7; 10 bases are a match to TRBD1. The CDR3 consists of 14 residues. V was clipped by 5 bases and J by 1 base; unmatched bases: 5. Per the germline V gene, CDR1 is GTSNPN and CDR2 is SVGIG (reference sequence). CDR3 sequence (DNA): TGTGCCTGGGATACGGGACAGGGGTCCTACGAGCAGTACTTC. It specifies CAWDTGQGSYEQYF.

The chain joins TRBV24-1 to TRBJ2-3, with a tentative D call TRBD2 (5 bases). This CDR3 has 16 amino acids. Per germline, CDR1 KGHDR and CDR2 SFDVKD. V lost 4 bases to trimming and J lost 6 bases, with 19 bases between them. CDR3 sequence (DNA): TGTGCCACCAGTGAGGACGAACTCGGTCGGGATGATACGCAGTATTTT. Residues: CATSEDELGRDDTQYF.

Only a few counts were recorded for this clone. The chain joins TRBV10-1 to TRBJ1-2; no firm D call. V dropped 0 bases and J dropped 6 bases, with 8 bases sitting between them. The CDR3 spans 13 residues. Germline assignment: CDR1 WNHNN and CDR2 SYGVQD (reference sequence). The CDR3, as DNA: TGCGCCAGCAGTGAGTCTGCCCGGGATGGCTACACCTTC. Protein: CASSESARDGYTF.

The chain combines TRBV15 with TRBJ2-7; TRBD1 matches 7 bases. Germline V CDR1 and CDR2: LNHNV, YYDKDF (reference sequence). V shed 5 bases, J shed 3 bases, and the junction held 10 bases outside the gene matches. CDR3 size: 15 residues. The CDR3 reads CATSQSGQAFYEQYF. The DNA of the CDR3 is TGTGCCACCAGCCAGAGTGGACAGGCGTTCTACGAGCAGTACTTC. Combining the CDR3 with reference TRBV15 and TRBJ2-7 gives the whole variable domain DAMVIQNPRYQVTQFGKPVTLSCSQTLNHNVMYWYQQKSSQAPKLLFHYYDKDFNNEADTPDNFQSRRPNTSFCFLDIRSPGLGDTAMYLCATSQSGQAFYEQYFGPGTRLTVT.

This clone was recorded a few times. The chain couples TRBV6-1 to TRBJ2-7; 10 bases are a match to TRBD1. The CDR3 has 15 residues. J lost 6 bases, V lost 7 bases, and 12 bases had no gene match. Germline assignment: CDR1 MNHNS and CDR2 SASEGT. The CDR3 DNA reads TGTGCCAGCAAGGGACAGGGGACTCCGGGGGCCGAGCAGTACTTC. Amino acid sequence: CASKGQGTPGAEQYF.

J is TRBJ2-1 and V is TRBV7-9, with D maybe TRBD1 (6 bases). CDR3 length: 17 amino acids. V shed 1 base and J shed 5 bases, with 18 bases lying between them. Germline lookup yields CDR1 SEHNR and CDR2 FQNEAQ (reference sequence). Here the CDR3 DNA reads TGTGCCAGCAGCTTAGGAGGCCAGTACAGGGCCCACAATGAGCAGTTCTTC. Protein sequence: CASSLGGQYRAHNEQFF.